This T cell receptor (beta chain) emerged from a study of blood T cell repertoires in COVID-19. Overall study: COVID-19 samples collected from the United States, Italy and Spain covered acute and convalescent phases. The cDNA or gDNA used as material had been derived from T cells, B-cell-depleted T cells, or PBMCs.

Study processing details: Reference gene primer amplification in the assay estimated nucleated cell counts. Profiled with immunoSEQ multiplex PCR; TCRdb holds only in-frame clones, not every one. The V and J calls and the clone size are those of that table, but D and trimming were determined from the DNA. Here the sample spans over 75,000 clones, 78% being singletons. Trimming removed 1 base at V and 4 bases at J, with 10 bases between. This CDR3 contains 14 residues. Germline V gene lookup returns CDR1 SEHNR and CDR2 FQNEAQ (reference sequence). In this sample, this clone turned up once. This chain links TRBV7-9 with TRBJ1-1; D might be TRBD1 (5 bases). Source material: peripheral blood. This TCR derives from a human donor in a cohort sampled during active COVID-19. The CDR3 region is CASSLDRPSTEAFF. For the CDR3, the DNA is TGTGCCAGCAGCTTAGACAGGCCAAGCACTGAAGCTTTCTTT. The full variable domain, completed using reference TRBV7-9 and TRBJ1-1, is DTGVSQNPRHKITKRGQNVTFRCDPISEHNRLYWYRQTLGQGPEFLTYFQNEAQLEKSRLLSDRFSAERPKGSFSTLEIQRTEQGDSAMYLCASSLDRPSTEAFFGQGTRLTVV.